Below are 3 T cell receptor beta chains sequenced from a single sample in a study of T cell changes during pregnancy in multiple sclerosis. TCRdb keeps only in-frame clones here, not all; method: immunoSEQ multiplex PCR. Found here are roughly 42,000 clones, about nine tenths of them singletons; the top ten hold 1% to 1.5%. The starting material was CD4+ T cells from peripheral blood mononuclear cells, obtained in the second trimester of pregnancy. The source of these receptors is a female donor with multiple sclerosis, enrolled in a pregnancy study.

The chain has TRBV27 and TRBJ2-7; tentative D call: TRBD1 (6 bases). Trimming cost V 3 bases and J 7 bases, with 13 bases left between them. CDR1 and CDR2 (germline): MNHEY, SMNVEV (reference sequence). The CDR3 consists of 13 residues. CDR3: CASSFQGSREQYF. CDR3 DNA: TGTGCCAGCAGTTTCCAGGGGTCTCGGGAGCAGTACTTC.

The table lists this clone with a count of one. The chain is built from TRBV5-1 and TRBJ2-5, with TRBD2 identical over 9 bases. With 0 bases clipped from V and 3 bases from J, the junction kept 3 bases outside the gene matches. The germline CDR1 and CDR2 sequences are SGHRS and YFSETQ. This CDR3 has 15 residues. In nucleotides, the CDR3 is TGCGCCAGCAGCTTGGGTGGCGGGAGGGAAGAGACCCAGTACTTC. Its protein product is CASSLGGGREETQYF.

This chain connects TRBV7-5 to TRBJ1-5; the table names TRBD1, a call not compared with the DNA. TRBV7-5 has pseudogene status. The CDR3 has 16 amino acids. DNA of the CDR3: TGTGCCAGAAGCCGGGACAGGTCCACCTACAATCAGCCCCAGCATTTT. Its protein is CARSRDRSTYNQPQHF.